The rows below give T cell receptor beta chains drawn from one sample of a study of response to subunit inactivated influenza vaccine. A single record per CDR3 protein comes from TCRdb applying MiXCR to the RT-PCR reads. Of 450,000 to 500,000 distinct CDR3 sequences listed, roughly 9.8% were seen once; the top ten hold about 12%. The starting material was PBMCs from blood, obtained around seven weeks after vaccination. These receptors originate from a man in his fifties or sixties who received an inactivated influenza vaccine. Each CDR3 is given with its conserved first and last residue. A D gene is named only where the DNA matches it firmly. Expanded clones are given a class, and other clones once, few, many or no size at all.

CDR3nt	CDR3aa	d_gene	j_gene	v_gene	abundance
TGTGCCAGCAGCTTAGTCCCTAGTGTGAACACTGAAGCTTTCTTT	CASSLVPSVNTEAFF	.	TRBJ1-1	TRBV11-2	few
TGTGCCAGCAGCCACGCACGTGAAATAGATACGCAGTATTTT	CASSHAREIDTQYF	.	TRBJ2-3	TRBV7-9	many
TGTGCCAGCAGCTGGATACAAGAGACCCAGTACTTC	CASSWIQETQYF	.	TRBJ2-5	TRBV7-2	many
TGTGCCAGCAGTTCAGGGTCCTGGCACTACTACGAGCAGTACTTC	CASSSGSWHYYEQYF	.	TRBJ2-7	TRBV7-2	.
TGTGCCAGCAGTCCCGGGACCGCTTACAATGAGCAGTTCTTC	CASSPGTAYNEQFF	.	TRBJ2-1	TRBV7-3	many
TGTGCCACCAGCAGCCTACCGGGGTACGAGCAGTACTTC	CATSSLPGYEQYF	.	TRBJ2-7	TRBV15	.
TGTGCCAGCAGAGCGGACAACTCCTACGAGCAGTACTTC	CASRADNSYEQYF	.	TRBJ2-7	TRBV2	few
TGTGCCAGCAGCGTAGAAGGGACTTGGAACAATGAGCAGTTCTTC	CASSVEGTWNNEQFF	.	TRBJ2-1	TRBV9	.
TGCGCCAGCAGCCCTGAGACAGGGGGCGAGCAGTACTTC	CASSPETGGEQYF	TRBD1	TRBJ2-7	TRBV4-3	few
TGTGCCAGCAGCCCGGGGGGACCGAACACCGGGGAGCTGTTTTTT	CASSPGGPNTGELFF	TRBD2	TRBJ2-2	TRBV3-1	.
TGTGCCAGCACCCCGAGCACGGGACCCTACGAGCAGTACTTC	CASTPSTGPYEQYF	.	TRBJ2-7	TRBV6-2/TRBV6-3	few
TGTGCCAGCAGATTACTCGGTGGGCCCACCGGGGAGCTGTTTTTT	CASRLLGGPTGELFF	.	TRBJ2-2	TRBV6-5	.
TGTGCCAGCAGTTTATCGGGTTCGGATACGCAGTATTTT	CASSLSGSDTQYF	.	TRBJ2-3	TRBV12-3/TRBV12-4	many
TGTGCCATCAGTGCTTTGCTAGCGGCTGCCACAGATACGCAGTATTTT	CAISALLAAATDTQYF	TRBD2	TRBJ2-3	TRBV10-3	few
TGTGCCAGCAGTGTCACAGGGGGGCAGGAGGGGGAGCAGTACTTC	CASSVTGGQEGEQYF	TRBD1	TRBJ2-7	TRBV27	.
TGCAGTGCTAGAGATGGTAGTGAAGAGACCCAGTACTTC	CSARDGSEETQYF	.	TRBJ2-5	TRBV20-1	.
TGTGCCAGCAGCTTACTTAGGACAGCGAACACCGGGGAGCTGTTTTTT	CASSLLRTANTGELFF	.	TRBJ2-2	TRBV7-9	many
TGTGCCATCAGTGAGCATAGCGGGGCTAGCACAGATACGCAGTATTTT	CAISEHSGASTDTQYF	TRBD2	TRBJ2-3	TRBV10-3	.
TGTGCCAGTCAGGGGTTCGAGAACTACGAGCAGTACTTC	CASQGFENYEQYF	.	TRBJ2-7	TRBV7-9	.
TGTGCCAGCAGGCCGACAGGGGGAGGAGATACGCAGTATTTT	CASRPTGGGDTQYF	TRBD1	TRBJ2-3	TRBV12-3/TRBV12-4	few
TGCGCCAGCAGCTTGGCACGGGAGAACACTGAAGCTTTCTTT	CASSLARENTEAFF	.	TRBJ1-1	TRBV5-1	few
TGTGCCAGCAGTGATGTCTGGAGGGCGGGCCACAATGAGCAGTTCTTC	CASSDVWRAGHNEQFF	.	TRBJ2-1	TRBV6-1	many
TGCAGCGCTCCTGGACTAGCGGGAGGGCCCAGGGAGACCCAGTACTTC	CSAPGLAGGPRETQYF	TRBD2	TRBJ2-5	TRBV29-1	.
TGCAGTGCTAGGGGGGGGGCTGGCGAGCAGTTCTTC	CSARGGAGEQFF	.	TRBJ2-1	TRBV20-1	.
TGTGCCAGCAGCTTGCGGTCTAACTATGGCTACACCTTC	CASSLRSNYGYTF	.	TRBJ1-2	TRBV7-9	few
TGTGCCAGCAGTTACTCTGGGACAGGGGGCCCCTACAATGAGCAGTTCTTC	CASSYSGTGGPYNEQFF	TRBD1	TRBJ2-1	TRBV6-5	.
TGCGCCAGCAGCTTGGGAGCCAACTATGGCTACACCTTC	CASSLGANYGYTF	.	TRBJ1-2	TRBV5-1	many
TGTGCCAGCTCACCACTAAAGGAGAACACCGGGGAGCTGTTTTTT	CASSPLKENTGELFF	.	TRBJ2-2	TRBV18	few
TGTGCCAGCAGCTCCCTTACTAGCGGAGCCTACAATGAGCAGTTCTTC	CASSSLTSGAYNEQFF	TRBD2	TRBJ2-1	TRBV11-3	.
TGTGCCAGCTCACCTCGGGGCTCCTCCGGGAACGAGCAGTACTTC	CASSPRGSSGNEQYF	.	TRBJ2-7	TRBV18	many
TGTGCCAGCAGCCGACAGACTTTGTTCACCGGGGAGCTGTTTTTT	CASSRQTLFTGELFF	.	TRBJ2-2	TRBV7-2	many
TGTGCCAGCAGCCTGACCGGGGGGCAAACCTCCTACGAGCAGTACTTC	CASSLTGGQTSYEQYF	.	TRBJ2-7	TRBV7-2	.